This T cell receptor beta chain was obtained from a study of cytomegalovirus exposure and HLA in healthy donors. Primers: 60 Vbeta forward and 13 Jbeta reverse. Assay: immunoSEQ multiplex PCR; the TCRdb copy retains only in-frame clones and omits some. This table has around 130,000 clones, 60% to 85% appearing once. V lost 5 bases to trimming and J lost 4 bases; unmatched junction nucleotides: 6. CDR1 SGHRS and CDR2 YFSETQ come from the germline V gene. The CDR3 runs 14 residues. The V gene is TRBV5-1, the J gene TRBJ1-3, with 7 bases identical to TRBD1. Sequencing was done on a sample of PBMCs. The TCR was taken from a woman between 35 and 50 years old in good health and CMV-seronegative. The CDR3 reads CASRPTGWGNTIYF. In DNA, the CDR3 is TGCGCCAGCAGGCCGACAGGGTGGGGAAACACCATATATTTT.